This passage covers 28 T cell receptor beta chains from one sample sequenced in a study of T cell changes during pregnancy in multiple sclerosis. Sequenced by immunoSEQ multiplex PCR; TCRdb stores in-frame clones only, minus some. The sample lists 38,000 or so clones; 93% were seen once. This specimen was CD4+ T cells from peripheral blood mononuclear cells, taken in the first trimester of pregnancy. These receptors all stem from a female donor with multiple sclerosis, enrolled in a pregnancy study.

The genes are TRBV28 and TRBJ2-7; D is ambiguous. Looked up from germline, CDR1 is MDHEN and CDR2 is SYDVKM. V was shortened by 4 bases and J by 2 bases, with 12 bases between the two germline ends. The CDR3 contains 14 residues. CDR3 region: CASSSPFQAYEQYF. DNA of the CDR3: TGTGCCAGCAGTTCCCCCTTTCAGGCCTACGAGCAGTACTTC. The full variable domain, completed using reference TRBV28 and TRBJ2-7, is DVKVTQSSRYLVKRTGEKVFLECVQDMDHENMFWYRQDPGLGLRLIYFSYDVKMKEKGDIPEGYSVSREKKERFSLILESASTNQTSMYLCASSSPFQAYEQYFGPGTRLTVT.

The DNA of the CDR3 is TGTGCGGGTAGCGGGGGACAAGAGACCCAGTACTTC. Translation: CAGSGGQETQYF. The J gene is TRBJ2-5, the V gene TRBV7-9; 9 bases line up with TRBD2. This CDR3 contains 12 residues. Germline V gives CDR1 SEHNR, CDR2 FQNEAQ (reference sequence).

The chain is built from TRBV19 and TRBJ2-1, with TRBD2 identical over 7 bases. The V gene's germline CDR1 is LNHDA and CDR2 SQIVND (reference sequence). This CDR3 is 16 amino acids long. The J segment lost 0 bases and the V segment lost 5 bases, leaving 7 bases of the junction unmatched. For the CDR3, the DNA is TGTGCCAGTAGTGTCTCTAGCGGACGCTCCTACAATGAGCAGTTCTTC. Protein sequence: CASSVSSGRSYNEQFF.

The V and J genes are TRBV19 and TRBJ2-1; 8 bases agree with TRBD1. With V trimmed by 1 base and J by 5 bases, 4 bases remained unmatched. Germline-derived CDR1 and CDR2 are LNHDA and SQIVND (reference sequence). CDR3 length: 15 amino acids. CDR3 nucleotide sequence: TGTGCCAGTAGTATAGTGGGGACAGGCCACAATGAGCAGTTCTTC. It yields the protein CASSIVGTGHNEQFF.

This chain uses TRBV6-5 with TRBJ1-1, with a weak D call TRBD1 (5 bases). The CDR3 sequence is 12 residues long. Trimming cost V 2 bases and J 7 bases, with 8 bases left between them. CDR1 MNHEY and CDR2 SVGAGI come from the germline V gene. The CDR3 DNA sequence: TGTGCCAGCAGTTACCGGCAGGGTGAAGCTTTCTTT. It specifies CASSYRQGEAFF.

V usage is TRBV4-2 and J usage is TRBJ1-3, with 7 nucleotides matching TRBD1. Germline trimming cut 4 bases from V and 7 bases from J; bases unmatched to any gene: 13. From germline, CDR1 is LGHNA and CDR2 YNFKEQ. This CDR3 comprises 16 residues. CDR3 bases: TGTGCCAGCAGCCTTGCAGGGGGGCAGTTGGGTAACACCATATATTTT. It is translated as CASSLAGGQLGNTIYF.

V gene TRBV7-7 combines with J gene TRBJ2-7; no firm D call. This CDR3 is 15 amino acids long. The V end was cut by 1 base, the J end by 5 bases, with 15 bases between. Germline values: CDR1 SSHAT, CDR2 FNYEAQ (reference sequence). The CDR3 DNA reads TGTGCCAGCAGCTTAGGTGGGCTATACTTGAACGAGCAGTACTTC. Amino acids: CASSLGGLYLNEQYF.

V is TRBV7-7 and J is TRBJ2-2; no definite D call. The CDR3 is made up of 15 amino acids. V was clipped by 1 base and J by 1 base, with 7 bases between them. Germline CDR1 and CDR2: SSHAT and FNYEAQ (reference sequence). This CDR3 is CASSLGQMNTGELFF. The CDR3 coding sequence is TGTGCCAGCAGCTTAGGGCAGATGAACACCGGGGAGCTGTTTTTT.

The rearrangement uses TRBV4-1 and TRBJ2-4, with 8 bases matching TRBD1. After removal of 3 bases from V and 3 bases from J, the junction contained 13 bases not matched to a gene. The CDR3 loop spans 18 amino acids. Germline lookup yields CDR1 MGHRA and CDR2 YSYEKL. CDR3 DNA sequence: TGCGCCAGCAGCCAGGACGATTATGGGACAGGTCACAAAAACATTCAGTACTTC. Translating it yields CASSQDDYGTGHKNIQYF.

This clone has just one count. This chain uses TRBV4-2 with TRBJ1-1; D call uncertain. The CDR3 covers 14 residues. Germline CDR1 is LGHNA and CDR2 is YNFKEQ. V shed 0 bases and J shed 0 bases, with 5 bases lying between them. In DNA form, the CDR3 reads TGTGCCAGCAGCCAAGATCAGGTGAACACTGAAGCTTTCTTT. Translating it yields CASSQDQVNTEAFF.

This sequence joins TRBV6-1 and TRBJ2-4; D not resolved. Trimming removed 1 base at V and 3 bases at J, with 13 bases between. This CDR3 comprises 16 residues. Germline values: CDR1 MNHNS, CDR2 SASEGT. CDR3 sequence (DNA): TGTGCCAGCAGTGAAGTGTACCTAGACGTCAAAAACATTCAGTACTTC. Residues: CASSEVYLDVKNIQYF.

The gene calls are TRBV5-1 and TRBJ2-7; D possibly corresponds to TRBD1 (6 bases). Deletions cut 3 bases from V and 4 bases from J, with 17 bases between. CDR1 SGHRS and CDR2 YFSETQ come from the germline V gene. There are 15 residues in the CDR3. The CDR3: CASSSSGTSSYEQYF. CDR3 nucleotides: TGCGCCAGCAGCTCCTCCGGGACATCTTCTTACGAGCAGTACTTC.

This chain connects TRBV18 to TRBJ2-5, with D uncertain. The germline V and J ends were trimmed by 3 bases and 1 base, with 9 bases remaining between them. The CDR3 sequence is 14 residues long. Germline V CDR1 and CDR2: KGHSH, LQKENI. In nucleotides, the CDR3 is TGTGCCAGCTCACCCGGCCAGGCCCAAGAGACCCAGTACTTC. Its protein is CASSPGQAQETQYF.

The genes are TRBV25-1 and TRBJ2-7, with a tentative D call TRBD1 (5 bases). The CDR3 length is 15 residues. V was shortened by 3 bases and J by 2 bases, with 14 bases between the two germline ends. Germline V gene data show CDR1 as MGHDK and CDR2 as SYGVNS. CDR3 loop: CASSERGRVPYEQYF. Written as DNA, the CDR3 is TGTGCCAGCAGTGAGCGTGGCAGGGTACCCTACGAGCAGTACTTC.

The chain links TRBV20-1 to TRBJ2-5; no firm D call. CDR3 length equals 8 residues. V lost 6 bases to trimming and J lost 13 bases, with 9 bases between them. From germline, CDR1 is DFQATT and CDR2 SNEGSKA (reference sequence). CDR3 bases: TGCAGTGCATTTACGCGGTACTTC. Encoded protein: CSAFTRYF.

V is TRBV6-5 and J is TRBJ1-6; 10 positions agree with TRBD1. The V gene end was trimmed by 1 base and the J gene end by 10 bases; junction bases not matched to a gene: 7. This CDR3 has 16 residues. Germline V gene sequence: CDR1 MNHEY, CDR2 SVGAGI. In nucleotides, the CDR3 is TGTGCCAGCAGTTACTTAGGGACAGGGGTACAGTCACCCCTCCACTTT. Protein: CASSYLGTGVQSPLHF.

This clone appeared a single time. The chain is built from TRBV4-3 and TRBJ2-3, with a possible D match to TRBD2 (5 bases). The CDR3 is made up of 14 amino acids. The V end was cut by 0 bases, the J end by 3 bases, with 7 bases between. Germline V gives CDR1 LGHNA, CDR2 YSLEER. The CDR3: CASSQERRTDTQYF. CDR3 nucleotide sequence: TGCGCCAGCAGCCAAGAACGGAGGACAGATACGCAGTATTTT.

The chain joins TRBV30 to TRBJ2-7, with a tentative D call TRBD1 (5 bases). Germline assignment: CDR1 GTSNPN and CDR2 SVGIG (reference sequence). This CDR3 has 15 amino acids. V was pared by 0 bases and J by 2 bases, with 14 bases between. The CDR3 is CAWSVSTATTYEQYF. Here the CDR3 DNA reads TGTGCCTGGAGTGTTTCGACAGCTACGACCTACGAGCAGTACTTC.

V gene TRBV28 combines with J gene TRBJ2-5; TRBD2 agrees at 13 bases. The junction had 5 bases not matched to a gene; V was cut back by 6 bases and J by 4 bases. The length of the CDR3 is 15 residues. Germline V gene lookup returns CDR1 MDHEN and CDR2 SYDVKM. Written as DNA, the CDR3 is TGTGCCAGCAGCAAACTAGCGGGAGGGTTAGAGACCCAGTACTTC. Translated, it gives CASSKLAGGLETQYF.

The J gene is TRBJ2-1, the V gene TRBV9; 8 bases fit TRBD1. The CDR3 extends over 15 amino acids. Germline values: CDR1 SGDLS, CDR2 YYNGEE. V lost 3 bases and J lost 2; bases outside the gene matches: 4. In nucleotides, the CDR3 is TGTGCCAGCAGCGCAGGGGGCACGACCTACAATGAGCAGTTCTTC. This encodes CASSAGGTTYNEQFF.

This chain joins TRBV19 and TRBJ2-7, with 7 bases that match TRBD1. The length of the CDR3 is 14 residues. CDR1 and CDR2 from the germline V gene are LNHDA and SQIVND (reference sequence). With V trimmed by 0 bases and J by 6 bases, 5 bases remained unmatched. The CDR3 region has the DNA TGTGCCAGTAGTATAGACTGGACAGGCGGCGAGCAGTACTTC. This translates into CASSIDWTGGEQYF.

This chain connects TRBV6-1 to TRBJ2-7; tentatively, D is TRBD2 (6 bases). V was shortened by 8 bases and J by 7 bases, with 21 bases between the two germline ends. CDR3 length: 14 residues. CDR1 is MNHNS, CDR2 SASEGT, per germline. The CDR3 nucleotides are TGTGCCAGCGGCGTGGGGGAGGTCTCCGGGGAGCAGTACTTC. Translated, it gives CASGVGEVSGEQYF.

The chain recombines TRBV14 with TRBJ1-1; D perhaps matches TRBD1 (5 bases). Between the trimmed V and J ends, which lost 5 bases and 11 bases, there was a span of 12 bases. This CDR3 has 11 amino acids. Germline lookup yields CDR1 SGHDN and CDR2 FVKESK. This CDR3 is CASSAGSWAFF. DNA of the CDR3: TGTGCCAGCAGCGCAGGGTCGTGGGCTTTCTTT.

This sequence joins TRBV7-8 and TRBJ2-1; D is possibly TRBD1 (7 bases). V shed 3 bases and J shed 4 bases, with 19 bases lying between them. There are 17 residues in the CDR3. Germline CDR1 and CDR2: SGHVS and FQNEAQ. For the CDR3, the DNA is TGTGCCAGCAGCTTCCTCCGACAGGGAGGTGGGTACAATGAGCAGTTCTTC. It encodes CASSFLRQGGGYNEQFF. Drawing the rest from reference TRBV7-8 and TRBJ2-1, the complete variable domain is GAGVSQSPRYKVAKRGQDVALRCDPISGHVSLFWYQQALGQGPEFLTYFQNEAQLDKSGLPSDRFFAERPEGSVSTLKIQRTQQEDSAVYLCASSFLRQGGGYNEQFFGPGTRLTVL.

V usage is TRBV5-1 and J usage is TRBJ2-7; D possibly corresponds to TRBD2 (6 bases). Germline CDR1 reads SGHRS; CDR2 reads YFSETQ. V was cut by 0 bases and J by 2 bases, with 12 bases left in between. CDR3 size: 15 residues. The CDR3 bases are TGCGCCAGCAGCTTGGCCGGGACTCTGACCTACGAGCAGTACTTC. Protein: CASSLAGTLTYEQYF.

This rearrangement joins TRBV5-1 to TRBJ1-1, with TRBD1 identical over 9 bases. The V and J ends lost 1 base and 4 bases, in that order; junction bases with no gene match: 8. The V gene's germline CDR1 is SGHRS and CDR2 YFSETQ. CDR3 size: 16 residues. This CDR3 is CASSLRATGGFTEAFF. The CDR3 DNA follows: TGCGCCAGCAGCTTGAGGGCGACAGGGGGTTTCACTGAAGCTTTCTTT.

J is TRBJ2-2 and V is TRBV7-2; 7 bases are a match to TRBD1. Trimming removed 5 bases from V and 3 bases from J; junction bases left unmatched: 3. This CDR3 contains 14 residues. In germline, CDR1 is SGHTA, CDR2 FQGNSA. The CDR3 loop is CASSLGQYTGELFF. In DNA, the CDR3 is TGTGCCAGCAGCCTGGGACAGTACACCGGGGAGCTGTTTTTT.

This chain links TRBV7-7 with TRBJ2-1; TRBD2 matches 7 bases. The CDR3 totals 15 residues. With 3 bases clipped from V and 7 bases from J, the junction kept 9 bases outside the gene matches. Germline V gene data show CDR1 as SSHAT and CDR2 as FNYEAQ (reference sequence). In nucleotides, the CDR3 is TGTGCCAGCAGCTTCAGGGAGGGAGCGGGAAATGAGCAGTTCTTC. It yields the protein CASSFREGAGNEQFF. The complete variable domain, with remaining parts taken from reference TRBV7-7 and TRBJ2-1, reads GAGVSQSPRYKVTKRGQDVTLRCDPISSHATLYWYQQALGQGPEFLTYFNYEAQPDKSGLPSDRFSAERPEGSISTLTIQRTEQRDSAMYRCASSFREGAGNEQFFGPGTRLTVL.